A single sample is the source of the 27 T cell receptor beta chains below, sequenced in a study of post-analysis software for immune sequencing data. Study-level results: TRBV5-6, TRBV5-1 and TRBV20-1 were among several TRBV segments more frequent in patients than controls.

These TCRs are of unknown antigen specificity. Unique molecular identifiers tagged the TCR beta cDNA libraries. A single record per CDR3 protein comes from TCRdb applying MiXCR to the PCR reads. Of roughly 800,000 distinct CDR3 sequences in the sample, 40% to 55% were seen once. Sequenced input: blood. Every receptor here comes from a girl aged 5-17 years with multiple sclerosis.

The V gene is TRBV20-1, the J gene TRBJ2-7; D may be TRBD1 (5 bases). V lost 3 bases to trimming and J lost 3 bases, with 12 bases between them. The germline V gene encodes CDR1 DFQATT and CDR2 SNEGSKA (reference sequence). CDR3 length: 13 amino acids. CDR3 sequence (DNA): TGCAGTGCTAGGCAGGGAAGGCGCTACGAGCAGTACTTC. It translates to CSARQGRRYEQYF.

The rearrangement links TRBV11-2 to TRBJ2-4; the D gene is possibly TRBD1 (6 bases). Germline V gives CDR1 SGHAT, CDR2 FQNNGV. V lost 0 bases and J 0 bases, leaving 27 bases between the germline ends. There are 22 residues in the CDR3. This CDR3 is CASSLDLVGAGSLNLAKNIQYF. The CDR3 nucleotides are TGTGCCAGCAGCTTAGACTTAGTGGGGGCAGGGAGCCTTAACCTAGCCAAAAACATTCAGTACTTC.

This chain connects TRBV7-9 to TRBJ2-1; the D gene is possibly TRBD2 (6 bases). This CDR3 region has 16 residues. V was cut by 2 bases and J by 1 base, with 12 bases left in between. Germline loops: CDR1 SEHNR, CDR2 FQNEAQ (reference sequence). CDR3 nucleotides: TGTGCCAGCAGCTTATCGGGACTGAATTCCTACAATGAGCAGTTCTTC. The encoded protein is CASSLSGLNSYNEQFF.

The chain combines TRBV19 with TRBJ2-1; 9 bases are shared with TRBD1. This CDR3 contains 12 residues. CDR1 is LNHDA and CDR2 is SQIVND in the germline V gene (reference sequence). With 7 bases clipped from V and 10 bases from J, the junction kept 5 bases outside the gene matches. The CDR3 DNA is TGTGCCAGTAACAACAGGGGGCGGGAGCAGTTCTTC. This encodes CASNNRGREQFF.

This clonotype was detected only a few times. The chain recombines TRBV5-1 with TRBJ2-3, with D possibly matching TRBD2 (6 bases). The CDR3 has 15 amino acids. V dropped 5 bases and J dropped 1 base, with 14 bases sitting between them. Germline CDR1 reads SGHRS; CDR2 reads YFSETQ. The CDR3 loop is CASSEAGFRTDTQYF. In nucleotides, the CDR3 is TGCGCCAGCAGTGAGGCGGGGTTTCGCACAGATACGCAGTATTTT. The complete variable domain, with remaining parts taken from reference TRBV5-1 and TRBJ2-3, reads KAGVTQTPRYLIKTRGQQVTLSCSPISGHRSVSWYQQTPGQGLQFLFEYFSETQRNKGNFPGRFSGRQFSNSRSEMNVSTLELGDSALYLCASSEAGFRTDTQYFGPGTRLTVL.

The chain combines TRBV6-2 or TRBV6-3 with TRBJ2-5; 7 bases map to TRBD1. Near its end, the DNA agrees better with TRBJ2-7, so the J call may be wrong. The CDR3 has 16 amino acids. CDR1 MNHEY and CDR2 SVGEGT come from the germline V gene. CDR3 in DNA: TGTGCCAGCAGTTACTCGAACGTTCAGGGGGTCTACGAGCAGTACTTC. Its translation is CASSYSNVQGVYEQYF.

V usage is TRBV15 and J usage is TRBJ2-1; 7 nucleotides align to TRBD2. Germline lookup yields CDR1 LNHNV and CDR2 YYDKDF (reference sequence). V lost 8 bases to trimming and J lost 5 bases; unmatched junction nucleotides: 6. The CDR3 totals 13 residues. DNA for the CDR3: TGTGCCACCGGGCGGGACTACAACAATGAGCAGTTCTTC. It yields the protein CATGRDYNNEQFF.

This clonotype showed up just a few times. The chain has TRBV6-5 and TRBJ2-1, with 12 positions matching TRBD2. The CDR3 is 13 amino acids. CDR1 MNHEY and CDR2 SVGAGI come from the germline V gene. V trimming: 10 bases; J trimming: 7 bases; junction bases outside the gene matches: 5. Written as DNA, the CDR3 is TGTGCCACCCGGACTAGCGGGGTGAATGAGCAGTTCTTC. Translated: CATRTSGVNEQFF.

The CDR3 protein is CASSFRDSDIYGYTF. CDR3 DNA: TGTGCCAGCAGTTTCCGAGATTCGGATATATATGGCTACACCTTC. The chain has TRBV12-3 or TRBV12-4 and TRBJ1-2; D uncertain. Trimming took off 3 bases at V and 5 bases at J, with 16 bases between the two ends. This CDR3 spans 15 amino acids.

The chain is built from TRBV9 and TRBJ2-1, with D perhaps matching TRBD2 (6 bases). The CDR3 is 15 residues long. Germline CDR1 SGDLS, CDR2 YYNGEE. Trimming removed 4 bases at V and 7 bases at J, with 18 bases between. The CDR3 loop is CASSFPGRDRNEQFF. CDR3 nucleotides: TGTGCCAGCAGCTTCCCGGGGCGGGACCGGAATGAGCAGTTCTTC. Full variable domain (remainder filled in from reference TRBV9 and TRBJ2-1): DSGVTQTPKHLITATGQRVTLRCSPRSGDLSVYWYQQSLDQGLQFLIQYYNGEERAKGNILERFSAQQFPDLHSELNLSSLELGDSALYFCASSFPGRDRNEQFFGPGTRLTVL.

This clonotype was seen a few times. This rearrangement joins TRBV3-1 to TRBJ2-1; 8 bases fit TRBD2. Looked up from germline, CDR1 is LGHDT and CDR2 is YNNKEL (reference sequence). The CDR3 length is 15 residues. The V and J ends lost 4 bases and 5 bases, in that order; junction bases with no gene match: 7. In DNA form, the CDR3 reads TGTGCCAGCAGCCGGGGACTAGACCTCAACAATGAGCAGTTCTTC. Translated, it gives CASSRGLDLNNEQFF.

The rearrangement joins TRBV20-1 to TRBJ2-1; D is undetermined. Deletions cut 1 base from V and 7 bases from J, with 23 bases between. Germline CDR1 is DFQATT and CDR2 is SNEGSKA (reference sequence). CDR3 length: 17 residues. The chain's CDR3 is CSARVLSDGPRHNEQFF. The DNA for the CDR3 is TGCAGTGCTAGAGTCTTGTCGGACGGACCCAGGCATAATGAGCAGTTCTTC.

This clonotype occurred a few times. The chain joins TRBV20-1 to TRBJ2-4, with 8 bases fitting TRBD2. With V trimmed by 0 bases and J by 1 base, 20 bases remained unmatched. The length of the CDR3 is 21 residues. In germline, CDR1 is DFQATT, CDR2 SNEGSKA (reference sequence). CDR3 in amino acids: CSARDRGTSGSDYFAKNIQYF. The CDR3 DNA reads as TGCAGTGCTAGAGATAGGGGGACTAGTGGGAGTGATTACTTTGCCAAAAACATTCAGTACTTC.

This clonotype has only one observation. This chain links TRBV7-3 with TRBJ2-1; D is unclear. Germline CDR1 reads SGHTA; CDR2 reads FQGTGA. Deletions cut 2 bases from V and 3 bases from J, with 11 bases between. This CDR3 comprises 15 residues. The CDR3 DNA reads as TGTGCCAGCAGCTTAGCATCGGCGGACTACAATGAGCAGTTCTTC. Translated: CASSLASADYNEQFF.

This clonotype has just a few counts. This rearrangement joins TRBV27 to TRBJ2-7; 14 positions agree with TRBD2. The CDR3 is 14 residues long. The ends lost 6 bases at V and 4 bases at J; junction bases unmatched: 2. The germline V gene encodes CDR1 MNHEY and CDR2 SMNVEV (reference sequence). The CDR3 loop reads CASSGTSGRYEQYF. The CDR3 DNA reads as TGTGCCAGCAGCGGGACTAGCGGGAGATACGAGCAGTACTTC.

Turning to this clonotype: The germline gene is not matched at one end of the junction; a read error may be the cause. V is TRBV20-1 and J is TRBJ2-1, with D perhaps TRBD2 (5 bases). The CDR3 consists of 15 residues. The germline V gene has CDR1 DFQATT and CDR2 SNEGSKA (reference sequence). DNA of the CDR3: TGCGGTGCTAGAGATTGGCTAGCCACTTACAATGAGCAGTTCTTC. This encodes CGARDWLATYNEQFF.

The chain joins TRBV7-9 to TRBJ2-7; 9 nucleotides match TRBD1. This CDR3 comprises 18 residues. The V gene end was trimmed by 1 base and the J gene end by 3 bases; junction bases not matched to a gene: 13. In germline, CDR1 is SEHNR, CDR2 FQNEAQ (reference sequence). The CDR3 sequence: CASSLVGQGTVQGYEQYF. The DNA of the CDR3 is TGTGCCAGCAGCTTAGTGGGACAGGGAACAGTTCAGGGCTACGAGCAGTACTTC.

This chain uses TRBV15 with TRBJ2-5; 7 bases line up with TRBD2. Germline CDR1 and CDR2: LNHNV and YYDKDF (reference sequence). CDR3 size: 14 residues. Trimming at V came to 3 bases and at J to 5 bases, leaving 6 bases not matched to a gene. In DNA, the CDR3 is TGTGCCACCAGCAGTGGCGGGAGCACTGAGACCCAGTACTTC. Amino acids: CATSSGGSTETQYF.

This chain uses TRBV7-8 with TRBJ2-6; the D is unclear. This CDR3 has 15 amino acids. Germline assignment: CDR1 SGHVS and CDR2 FQNEAQ. Trimming cost V 4 bases and J 0 bases, with 7 bases left between them. Here the CDR3 DNA reads TGTGCCAGCAGCTCACAGTCCTCTGGGGCCAACGTCCTGACTTTC. This gives the protein CASSSQSSGANVLTF.

In DNA form, the CDR3 reads TGCGCCAGCAGTCCGGTCTTAGGGGGTGAGCAGTTCTTC. It specifies CASSPVLGGEQFF. The rearrangement links TRBV5-1 to TRBJ2-1; D possibly corresponds to TRBD1 (6 bases). Germline assignment: CDR1 SGHRS and CDR2 YFSETQ. V gave up 5 bases and J gave up 9 bases, with 15 bases separating them. The CDR3 totals 13 residues.

The chain couples TRBV4-3 to TRBJ2-5, with 11 bases aligning to TRBD1. This CDR3 spans 16 amino acids. J was trimmed by 4 bases and V by 0 bases; bases with no gene match: 4. Looked up from germline, CDR1 is LGHNA and CDR2 is YSLEER. DNA of the CDR3: TGCGCCAGCAGCCAAGATGTTGGGACAGGGGGAGAGACCCAGTACTTC. Protein product: CASSQDVGTGGETQYF.

This chain links TRBV4-2 with TRBJ2-7; maybe TRBD1 (5 bases). The CDR3 totals 16 residues. Trimming left V 0 bases short and J 0 bases short, with 12 bases between. Germline CDR1 is LGHNA and CDR2 is YNFKEQ. The CDR3 is CASSQDGASSSYEQYF. CDR3 nucleotides: TGTGCCAGCAGCCAAGATGGGGCTTCGAGCTCCTACGAGCAGTACTTC.

V and J are TRBV24-1 and TRBJ1-2; 10 positions agree with TRBD1. The trim removed 10 bases at V and 5 bases at J, leaving 9 bases unmatched. The CDR3 contains 14 residues. In germline, CDR1 is KGHDR, CDR2 SFDVKD. The CDR3 protein is CATEDPGQGYGYTF. For the CDR3, the DNA is TGTGCCACGGAGGATCCGGGACAGGGGTATGGCTACACCTTC.

This chain uses TRBV20-1 with TRBJ2-1; perhaps TRBD2 as D (5 bases). Between the trimmed V and J ends, which lost 4 bases and 3 bases, there was a span of 16 bases. Germline lookup yields CDR1 DFQATT and CDR2 SNEGSKA (reference sequence). This CDR3 is built from 15 residues. The CDR3 DNA sequence: TGCAGTGCTATTCTATGGCGGGCCCGCTACAATGAGCAGTTCTTC. This gives the protein CSAILWRARYNEQFF.

The chain has TRBV5-1 and TRBJ2-4; no firm D call. The CDR3 is 14 residues long. Per germline, CDR1 SGHRS and CDR2 YFSETQ. Deletions cut 0 bases from V and 3 bases from J, with 7 bases between. The CDR3 reads CASSLGFSKNIQYF. CDR3 nucleotides: TGCGCCAGCAGCTTGGGGTTTAGCAAAAACATTCAGTACTTC.

This clonotype has only a few counts. The V call is TRBV21-1, the J call TRBJ2-7; the tabulated D call, TRBD2, remains unverified against the DNA. TRBV21-1 is reported as a pseudogene. The CDR3 loop spans 16 amino acids. The CDR3 DNA is TGTGCCAGCAGCAAAGTAGTGCGGGAGGGTTGTTACGAGCAGTACTTC. It translates to CASSKVVREGCYEQYF.

V usage is TRBV4-3 and J usage is TRBJ1-1; TRBD1 is a possible D gene (5 bases). V shed 2 bases and J shed 7 bases, with 26 bases lying between them. The CDR3 consists of 18 residues. Germline V gene sequence: CDR1 LGHNA, CDR2 YSLEER. CDR3 bases: TGCGCCAGCAGCCAAAAGTCCTTCCGGGACCCCCTACCCAGTGAAGCTTTCTTT. This translates into CASSQKSFRDPLPSEAFF.